The 26 T cell receptor beta chains below were found in one sample sequenced in a study of T cell responses to AZD1222 COVID-19 vaccine. Libraries were prepared by immunoSEQ multiplex PCR; TCRdb keeps only in-frame clonotypes and omits some of them. The sample carries 250,000 to 300,000 clones, approximately 94% recorded once. The sequencing here drew on peripheral blood, taken 28 days after the second AZD1222 dose. The receptors derive from an adult who received the AZD1222 COVID-19 vaccine.

V is TRBV4-1 and J is TRBJ2-3; a possible D gene is TRBD1 (5 bases). This CDR3 region has 15 residues. The germline V gene encodes CDR1 MGHRA and CDR2 YSYEKL. Trimming left V 0 bases short and J 6 bases short, with 13 bases between. In DNA form, the CDR3 reads TGCGCCAGCAGCCAAGATGGGGCCCGGGCGGATACGCAGTATTTT. Translating it yields CASSQDGARADTQYF.

J is TRBJ2-7 and V is TRBV28, with no clear D. The CDR3 is 12 amino acids. The V gene's germline CDR1 is MDHEN and CDR2 SYDVKM. The ends were cut back, 4 bases at V and 4 bases at J, with 8 bases in the middle. CDR3 nucleotides: TGTGCCAGCAGTTACTGGAGTTACGAGCAGTACTTC. It specifies CASSYWSYEQYF.

V gene TRBV6-5 combines with J gene TRBJ1-6; D might be TRBD1 (5 bases). CDR1 is MNHEY and CDR2 is SVGAGI in the germline V gene. V was shortened by 10 bases and J by 7 bases, with 17 bases between the two germline ends. The CDR3 is made up of 14 amino acids. CDR3 residues: CATRETDINSPLHF. In DNA form, the CDR3 reads TGTGCCACCCGAGAGACAGACATCAATTCACCCCTCCACTTT.

The chain has TRBV7-3 and TRBJ2-3; 12 positions match TRBD2. Germline V CDR1 and CDR2: SGHTA, FQGTGA. The CDR3 consists of 17 residues. Trimming removed 5 bases from V and 3 bases from J; junction bases left unmatched: 9. As DNA, the CDR3 is TGTGCCAGCAGCCCAACCCCTAGCGGGGGGGCGACAGATACGCAGTATTTT. Its protein is CASSPTPSGGATDTQYF.

This rearrangement joins TRBV20-1 to TRBJ2-2; 9 bases agree with TRBD1. Trimming removed 3 bases from V and 7 bases from J; junction bases left unmatched: 6. Per germline, CDR1 DFQATT and CDR2 SNEGSKA (reference sequence). This CDR3 is built from 14 residues. CDR3 in amino acids: CSASYRGPGGELFF. The DNA for the CDR3 is TGCAGTGCTAGTTACAGGGGGCCCGGCGGGGAGCTGTTTTTT.

The chain is built from TRBV29-1 and TRBJ1-4; 8 nucleotides match TRBD1. The CDR3 sequence is 16 residues long. V trimming: 4 bases; J trimming: 4 bases; junction bases outside the gene matches: 11. The V gene's germline CDR1 is SQVTM and CDR2 ANQGSEA. CDR3 sequence: CSVASFQQGDNEKLFF. CDR3 coding DNA: TGCAGCGTTGCCTCTTTTCAACAGGGGGATAATGAAAAACTGTTTTTT.

The V and J genes are TRBV7-9 and TRBJ1-1, with D tentatively TRBD1 (5 bases). V was trimmed by 5 bases and J by 7 bases, leaving 14 bases between them. The germline V gene encodes CDR1 SEHNR and CDR2 FQNEAQ (reference sequence). The CDR3 totals 13 residues. The DNA of the CDR3 is TGTGCCAGCAGCACGCGGACACCTAGTGAAGCTTTCTTT. Protein: CASSTRTPSEAFF.

This clone appeared once. The chain recombines TRBV28 with TRBJ1-1; D unresolved. This CDR3 is 11 amino acids long. Germline loops: CDR1 MDHEN, CDR2 SYDVKM. Trimming took off 7 bases at V and 7 bases at J, with 10 bases between the two ends. This chain's CDR3 is CASTFIGEAFF. The DNA of the CDR3 is TGTGCCAGCACCTTCATCGGTGAAGCTTTCTTT.

This clone was counted a single time. The chain has TRBV5-4 and TRBJ2-5, with D maybe TRBD1 (5 bases). The germline V and J ends were trimmed by 2 bases and 5 bases, with 16 bases remaining between them. The CDR3 is 15 residues long. CDR1 and CDR2 from the germline V gene are SGHNT and YYREEE (reference sequence). The CDR3 coding sequence is TGTGCCAGCAGCTTATCCCTAACAGGTGGCGAGACCCAGTACTTC. Residues: CASSLSLTGGETQYF.

The CDR3 region is CASSDGRATGELFF. The CDR3 DNA is TGTGCCAGCAGTGATGGTAGGGCCACCGGGGAGCTGTTTTTT. The V and J genes are TRBV6-4 and TRBJ2-2; no definite D call. The CDR3 consists of 14 residues. The germline V gene encodes CDR1 MRHNA and CDR2 SNTAGT. V lost 3 bases and J lost 4, with 9 bases in between.

The chain recombines TRBV7-6 with TRBJ1-3; the D gene is possibly TRBD1 (5 bases). V lost 1 base and J 0 bases, leaving 13 bases between the germline ends. The CDR3 has 17 residues. CDR1 and CDR2 from the germline V gene are SGHVS and FNYEAQ. CDR3 loop: CASSLGYGGSSGNTIYF. CDR3 nucleotide sequence: TGTGCCAGCAGCTTAGGTTATGGGGGATCCTCTGGAAACACCATATATTTT.

The CDR3 loop reads CASSYRQGSSEKLFF. In nucleotides, the CDR3 is TGTGCCAGCAGTTACCGACAGGGTTCTAGTGAAAAACTGTTTTTT. The V and J genes are TRBV6-6 and TRBJ1-4; TRBD1 agrees at 7 bases. There are 15 residues in the CDR3. The V and J ends lost 2 bases and 7 bases, in that order; junction bases with no gene match: 7. Per the germline V gene, CDR1 is MNHNY and CDR2 is SVGAGI (reference sequence).

This chain's CDR3 is CAWSVEGVDSNSPLHF. CDR3 in DNA: TGTGCCTGGAGTGTGGAAGGGGTGGACTCTAATTCACCCCTCCACTTT. The V call is TRBV30, the J call TRBJ1-6, with D perhaps matching TRBD1 (5 bases). V was cut by 0 bases and J by 6 bases, with 15 bases left in between. The CDR3 totals 16 residues. The V gene's germline CDR1 is GTSNPN and CDR2 SVGIG (reference sequence).

Here the CDR3 DNA reads TGTGCCAGCAGTTACTCGGGACGTACCCCACAAGAGACCCAGTACTTC. It translates to CASSYSGRTPQETQYF. This chain uses TRBV6-5 with TRBJ2-5, with D tentatively TRBD1 or TRBD2 (5 bases each). The V end lost 0 bases, the J end lost 2 bases, and 13 bases lay between the germline ends. This CDR3 comprises 16 residues. Germline V gives CDR1 MNHEY, CDR2 SVGAGI.

The chain links TRBV7-2 to TRBJ2-1; 8 nucleotides line up with TRBD2. CDR3 length equals 19 residues. Germline CDR1 is SGHTA and CDR2 is FQGNSA. V dropped 4 bases and J dropped 0; count of bases not matched to a gene: 14. The CDR3 sequence: CASSSGWRGAPSSYNEQFF. CDR3 in DNA: TGTGCCAGCAGCTCGGGGTGGCGGGGGGCCCCGAGCTCCTACAATGAGCAGTTCTTC.

The rearrangement uses TRBV18 and TRBJ2-4; a weak D match, TRBD1 (5 bases). The CDR3 runs to 14 residues. Trimming took 2 bases from V and 6 from J, leaving 11 bases between them. Germline V CDR1 and CDR2: KGHSH, LQKENI. The CDR3 reads CASSPSGQGNIQYF. CDR3 sequence (DNA): TGTGCCAGCTCACCAAGTGGGCAGGGAAACATTCAGTACTTC.

The J gene is TRBJ1-6, the V gene TRBV5-1; D not certain. The CDR3 covers 13 residues. V was clipped by 7 bases and J by 9 bases, with 14 bases between them. The V gene's germline CDR1 is SGHRS and CDR2 YFSETQ. In DNA, the CDR3 is TGCGCCAGCTCAGGCGAAAACGGTTCACCCCTCCACTTT. This encodes CASSGENGSPLHF.

The J gene is TRBJ1-5, the V gene TRBV7-2, with a weak D call TRBD1 (5 bases). Germline V gene data show CDR1 as SGHTA and CDR2 as FQGNSA. CDR3 length: 14 residues. The germline V and J ends were trimmed by 0 bases and 3 bases, with 6 bases remaining between them. The CDR3 reads CASSLAGDNQPQHF. The CDR3 bases are TGTGCCAGCAGCTTAGCGGGGGACAATCAGCCCCAGCATTTT.

CDR3 sequence: CASSPPGQGDEQFF. The CDR3 nucleotides read TGTGCCAGCAGTCCCCCGGGACAGGGCGATGAGCAGTTCTTC. The gene calls are TRBV28 and TRBJ2-1; 9 nucleotides agree with TRBD1. CDR3 length equals 14 residues. Trimming at V came to 5 bases and at J to 8 bases, leaving 7 bases not matched to a gene. Germline CDR1 is MDHEN and CDR2 is SYDVKM.

The CDR3 region has the DNA TGTGCCAGCAGTTTCGGAACAGGGCGGAACACTGAAGCTTTCTTT. This encodes CASSFGTGRNTEAFF. The rearrangement joins TRBV6-5 to TRBJ1-1; tentatively, D is TRBD1 (6 bases). V lost 4 bases and J 1 base, leaving 13 bases between the germline ends. Germline V lookup: CDR1 MNHEY, CDR2 SVGAGI. The CDR3 contains 15 residues.

The J gene is TRBJ2-7, the V gene TRBV10-2; 9 positions agree with TRBD1. Germline-derived CDR1 and CDR2 are WSHSY and SAAADI. The CDR3 covers 16 residues. V gave up 6 bases and J gave up 0 bases; unmatched junction bases: 9. This chain's CDR3 is CASRDPGTGSSYEQYF. The DNA of the CDR3 is TGCGCCAGCAGAGATCCCGGGACAGGGAGCTCCTACGAGCAGTACTTC.

The CDR3 DNA follows: TGCGCCAGCTCTAGCGGGAGCAGTGGAGCGTACAATGAGCAGTTCTTC. Encoded protein: CASSSGSSGAYNEQFF. V is TRBV5-1 and J is TRBJ2-1; TRBD2 matches 10 bases. Germline CDR1 and CDR2: SGHRS and YFSETQ. The V segment lost 7 bases and the J segment 4 bases; nucleotides outside the gene matches: 11. The length of the CDR3 is 16 residues. Full variable domain (remainder filled in from reference TRBV5-1 and TRBJ2-1): KAGVTQTPRYLIKTRGQQVTLSCSPISGHRSVSWYQQTPGQGLQFLFEYFSETQRNKGNFPGRFSGRQFSNSRSEMNVSTLELGDSALYLCASSSGSSGAYNEQFFGPGTRLTVL.

This clone is a singleton in its sample. V gene TRBV9 combines with J gene TRBJ2-1, with D possibly being TRBD1 (5 bases). CDR3 length: 16 amino acids. V was clipped by 2 bases and J by 0 bases, with 12 bases between them. Germline V gene lookup returns CDR1 SGDLS and CDR2 YYNGEE. The CDR3 region is CASSVGHTLSYNEQFF. CDR3 sequence (DNA): TGTGCCAGCAGCGTTGGACATACCCTCTCCTACAATGAGCAGTTCTTC.

The chain recombines TRBV24-1 with TRBJ2-2, with a weak D call TRBD1 (5 bases). Per the germline V gene, CDR1 is KGHDR and CDR2 is SFDVKD. Trimming removed 6 bases at V and 4 bases at J, with 8 bases between. This CDR3 spans 13 amino acids. The CDR3 coding sequence is TGTGCCACCAGTTTACAGGCCACCGGGGAGCTGTTTTTT. It codes for CATSLQATGELFF.

This clone occurred once. This sequence joins TRBV6-4 and TRBJ2-7; the match to TRBD2 covers 8 bases. The CDR3 runs 14 residues. The junction had 6 bases not matched to a gene; V was cut back by 7 bases and J by 1 base. Germline V CDR1 and CDR2: MRHNA, SNTAGT. The CDR3 sequence: CASNGLADSYEQYF. CDR3 bases: TGTGCCAGCAATGGACTAGCAGATTCCTACGAGCAGTACTTC.

V usage is TRBV28 and J usage is TRBJ1-2; D gene uncertain. V lost 2 bases to trimming and J lost 8 bases, with 6 bases between them. Germline loops: CDR1 MDHEN, CDR2 SYDVKM. The CDR3 covers 11 residues. CDR3 bases: TGTGCCAGCAGTTTACTTGGGGGCTACACCTTC. The encoded protein is CASSLLGGYTF.